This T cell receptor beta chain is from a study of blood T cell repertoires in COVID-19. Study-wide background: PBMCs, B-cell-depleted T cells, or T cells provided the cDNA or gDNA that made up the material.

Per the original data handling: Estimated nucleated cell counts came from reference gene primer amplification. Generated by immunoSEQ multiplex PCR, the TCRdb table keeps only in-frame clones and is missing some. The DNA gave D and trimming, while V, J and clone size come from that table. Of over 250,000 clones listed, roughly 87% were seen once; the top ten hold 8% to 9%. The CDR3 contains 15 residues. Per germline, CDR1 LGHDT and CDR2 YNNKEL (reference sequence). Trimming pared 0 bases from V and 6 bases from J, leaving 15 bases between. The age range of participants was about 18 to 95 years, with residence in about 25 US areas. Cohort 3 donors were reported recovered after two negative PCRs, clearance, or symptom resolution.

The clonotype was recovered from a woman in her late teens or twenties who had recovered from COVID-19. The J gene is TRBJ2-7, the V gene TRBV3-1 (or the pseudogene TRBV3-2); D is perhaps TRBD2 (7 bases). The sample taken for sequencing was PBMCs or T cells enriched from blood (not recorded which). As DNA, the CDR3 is TGTGCCAGCAGCCAAGATAGGGGGTCGGGGGGCGAGCAGTACTTC. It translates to CASSQDRGSGGEQYF.